The present TCR beta chain was sequenced within a study of monozygotic twins with inflammatory bowel disease. Whole-study findings and limits: Immunosuppressive treatment differences may have increased patient repertoire variability.

Generation of cDNA took place in eight separate reactions per sample. The study subjected TCRalpha and TCRbeta cDNA to two nested PCRs of approximately 16 and 10 cycles. TCRdb reprocessed the 5' RACE reads and stores each CDR3 protein as one record, lacking DNA. This sample carries a few hundred thousand distinct CDR3 sequences, with about 2.3% going to the ten biggest clones. Phlebotomy per donor yielded a single 2.5 ml blood sample. Regarding this clonotype: The antigen remains undetermined.

Sequenced sample: blood. The clonotype comes from a human donor with ulcerative colitis or Crohn's disease, or a healthy co-twin of an affected twin (not recorded which).

This CDR3 reads CASSLGGQGASDTQYF. The V and J genes are TRBV7-7 and TRBJ2-3; the TRBD1 assignment by TCRdb is unverifiable without DNA. CDR1 is SSHAT, CDR2 FNYEAQ, per germline (reference sequence). CDR3 length equals 16 residues.